The table lists the clone carrying this T cell receptor (beta chain) with a few counts. The record originates from a study of prognosis after radiotherapy for stage I lung cancer. Across the study: The biologically effective dose of the SBRT radiotherapy was at least 100 Gy, given over 3 to 5 fractions.

Genomic DNA was subjected to two-round multiplex PCR for amplification of TCR beta CDR3. The first round of PCR was done with primers that matched each TRBV and TRBJ gene. A second round of PCR was carried out using universal primers. Each CDR3 protein is one row after TCRdb ran MiXCR on the multiplex PCR reads. The sample lists about 11,000 distinct CDR3 sequences, roughly 51% occurring once. This specimen was PBMCs, taken before or after stereotactic body radiation therapy (not recorded which). This TCR was recovered from a donor of 50 years or more with non-small cell lung cancer.

Here the CDR3 reads CASRFSGRVKGNEQFF. CDR3 bases: TGTGCCAGCAGGTTTAGCGGGAGGGTTAAGGGAAATGAGCAGTTCTTC. The rearrangement links TRBV6-1 to TRBJ2-1; 11 bases match TRBD2. Germline V CDR1 and CDR2: MNHNS, SASEGT. J gave up 7 bases and V 6 bases, and 11 bases lay outside the gene matches. CDR3 length: 16 residues.